These 29 T cell receptor beta chains were sequenced from one sample in a study of regulatory T cells in long-lasting Graves disease. The time point was: persistent/refractory GD, antithyroid drugs over 5 years with positive TRAb. Researchers made the TCR library from RNA that was extracted from PBMCs. Library construction for TCR beta used iRepertoire HTBI primers and Arm-PCR of CDR3 regions. TCRdb processed the multiplex PCR reads anew with MiXCR; each CDR3 protein has one entry. This table holds around 430,000 distinct CDR3 sequences, 22% found once. Here the sequenced sample was peripheral blood mononuclear cells (PBMCs), taken when the disease was refractory, from a patient treated with antithyroid drugs. The receptors originated from a female donor with Graves disease.

This clonotype was counted a few times. The rearrangement links TRBV20-1 to TRBJ2-1, with D possibly being TRBD2 (5 bases). V lost 3 bases and J lost 5, with 17 bases in between. Germline CDR1 and CDR2: DFQATT and SNEGSKA (reference sequence). This CDR3 is built from 15 residues. The CDR3 region has the DNA TGCAGTGCTAGCCCGTTTCAAGGGCGGGACAATGAGCAGTTCTTC. This encodes CSASPFQGRDNEQFF.

This chain connects TRBV3-1 to TRBJ2-7; D is possibly TRBD2 (5 bases). The CDR3 extends over 13 amino acids. Germline V gives CDR1 LGHDT, CDR2 YNNKEL (reference sequence). The ends were cut back, 5 bases at V and 4 bases at J, with 12 bases in the middle. The CDR3 DNA is TGTGCCAGCAGCGGTCTGAGAGGGTACGAGCAGTACTTC. This sequence encodes CASSGLRGYEQYF.

The gene calls are TRBV7-2 and TRBJ2-3; D uncertain. Looked up from germline, CDR1 is SGHTA and CDR2 is FQGNSA. Trimming left V 5 bases short and J 2 bases short, with 17 bases between. The CDR3 sequence is 16 residues long. CDR3 nucleotides: TGTGCCAGCAGCCTAACAGCTATCCTTTACACAGATACGCAGTATTTT. It specifies CASSLTAILYTDTQYF.

This chain uses TRBV27 with TRBJ2-7; TRBD2 matches at 13 bases. The CDR3 contains 15 residues. Germline trimming cut 6 bases from V and 3 bases from J; bases unmatched to any gene: 5. CDR1 is MNHEY and CDR2 is SMNVEV in the germline V gene (reference sequence). CDR3 DNA sequence: TGTGCCAGCAGACTAGCGGGAGGGCAAAACTACGAGCAGTACTTC. Translating it yields CASRLAGGQNYEQYF.

CDR3 loop: CAITEGLAGDTQYF. The CDR3 coding sequence is TGTGCCATCACGGAGGGACTAGCGGGGGATACGCAGTATTTT. This sequence joins TRBV10-3 and TRBJ2-3; TRBD2 matches 13 bases. This CDR3 is built from 14 residues. The germline V gene encodes CDR1 ENHRY and CDR2 SYGVKD. V shed 7 bases and J 6 bases; nucleotides not matched to a gene: 4.

This clonotype was observed many times. The rearrangement joins TRBV7-2 to TRBJ2-4; D unresolved. Trimming took off 5 bases at V and 0 bases at J, with 5 bases between the two ends. There are 13 residues in the CDR3. Germline CDR1 and CDR2: SGHTA and FQGNSA. The CDR3 spells CASSPLAKNIQYF. CDR3 in DNA: TGTGCCAGCAGCCCGTTAGCCAAAAACATTCAGTACTTC.

Regarding this clonotype: Mismatch with germline at one junction end may stem from a read error. This chain connects TRBV5-1 to TRBJ2-1; 9 positions agree with TRBD1. From germline, CDR1 is SGHRS and CDR2 YFSETQ. The CDR3 totals 17 residues. CDR3: CASSVAWTGVAYNEQFF. The CDR3 DNA follows: TGTGCCAGCAGCGTAGCTTGGACAGGGGTGGCCTACAATGAGCAGTTCTTC.

This clonotype was observed a few times. The chain couples TRBV5-1 to TRBJ1-6, with no clear D. The CDR3 length is 15 residues. In germline, CDR1 is SGHRS, CDR2 YFSETQ. With 7 bases removed from V and 5 bases from J, the gap between germline ends came to 16 bases. The CDR3 DNA sequence: TGCGCCAGCTCACGAAAGGACGGTGATAATTCACCCCTCCACTTT. Protein: CASSRKDGDNSPLHF.

This clonotype came up many times. V usage is TRBV11-3 and J usage is TRBJ1-1, with 7 positions matching TRBD1. V gave up 5 bases and J gave up 4 bases; unmatched junction bases: 7. Germline values: CDR1 SGHNT, CDR2 YENEEA. The CDR3 runs 14 residues. The CDR3 nucleotides read TGTGCCAGCAGCGCCGGGACAGTGAGCACTGAAGCTTTCTTT. This gives the protein CASSAGTVSTEAFF.

The rearrangement links TRBV11-3 to TRBJ2-4, with D uncertain. The CDR3 has 15 residues. V lost 1 base and J 1 base, leaving 8 bases between the germline ends. Germline V gene lookup returns CDR1 SGHNT and CDR2 YENEEA. The CDR3 DNA is TGTGCCAGCAGCTTAGTCGGCCTTGCCAAAAACATTCAGTACTTC. Translation: CASSLVGLAKNIQYF.

This clonotype was picked up a small number of times. The chain carries TRBV12-3 or TRBV12-4 and TRBJ2-1; D is uncertain. The CDR3 contains 16 residues. Trimming left V 7 bases short and J 0 bases short, with 16 bases between. DNA of the CDR3: TGTGCCAGCACCCCATCCCACCTAAGCTCCTACAATGAGCAGTTCTTC. Translating gives CASTPSHLSSYNEQFF.

Worth noting for this clonotype: A much larger clonotype is one base distant, so this may be a read error. The chain carries TRBV12-3 or TRBV12-4 and TRBJ2-1, with 12 nucleotides matching TRBD2. The CDR3 length is 15 residues. CDR3 DNA sequence: TGTGCCAGCAGGCTAGCGGGAGGGCCATACAATGAGCAGCTCTTC. It is translated as CASRLAGGPYNEQLF.

In its sample, this clonotype was seen many times. The chain has TRBV12-3 or TRBV12-4 and TRBJ1-4; D remains unclear. CDR3 length equals 12 residues. Trimming took off 7 bases at V and 5 bases at J, with 8 bases between the two ends. In DNA form, the CDR3 reads TGTGCCAGCACCAGATGGAATGAAAAACTGTTTTTT. It specifies CASTRWNEKLFF.

This sequence joins TRBV10-3 and TRBJ1-2, with a weak D call TRBD1 (5 bases). Germline V gene data show CDR1 as ENHRY and CDR2 as SYGVKD. The CDR3 consists of 12 residues. V gave up 4 bases and J gave up 8 bases, with 11 bases separating them. The CDR3 region has the DNA TGTGCCATCAGTGGAGCAGGGACCGGCTACACCTTC. Its protein is CAISGAGTGYTF.

This chain joins TRBV12-3 or TRBV12-4 and TRBJ2-7, with no clear D. The CDR3 runs 11 residues. Trimming stripped 3 bases from V and 7 bases from J, with 7 bases between. CDR3 protein: CASSLVEEQYF. CDR3 nucleotides: TGTGCCAGCAGTTTGGTAGAAGAGCAGTACTTC.

V is TRBV7-9 and J is TRBJ1-1, with D uncertain. Germline-derived CDR1 and CDR2 are SEHNR and FQNEAQ (reference sequence). Trimming removed 5 bases from V and 1 base from J, with 14 bases in between. CDR3 length equals 15 residues. Here the CDR3 DNA reads TGTGCCAGCAGCCTCCTGGGCCAGACGAACACTGAAGCTTTCTTT. It specifies CASSLLGQTNTEAFF.

This clonotype was detected only once. This chain joins TRBV30 and TRBJ1-3; D remains unclear. Germline V lookup: CDR1 GTSNPN, CDR2 SVGIG (reference sequence). Trimming removed 4 bases at V and 2 bases at J, with 3 bases between. The CDR3 covers 11 residues. The CDR3 region is CAWTPGNTIYF. CDR3 nucleotide sequence: TGTGCCTGGACTCCTGGAAACACCATATATTTT. Full variable domain (outside the CDR3, taken from reference TRBV30 and TRBJ1-3): SQTIHQWPATLVQPVGSPLSLECTVEGTSNPNLYWYRQAAGRGLQLLFYSVGIGQISSEVPQNLSASRPQDRQFILSSKKLLLSDSGFYLCAWTPGNTIYFGEGSWLTVV.

The V call is TRBV19, the J call TRBJ2-7; 13 bases are shared with TRBD2. This CDR3 comprises 17 residues. CDR1 LNHDA and CDR2 SQIVND come from the germline V gene (reference sequence). The J segment lost 3 bases and the V segment lost 3 bases, leaving 8 bases of the junction unmatched. CDR3 nucleotides: TGTGCCAGTAGTATTGGACTAGCGGGAGAGGGCTTCTACGAGCAGTACTTC. Its protein product is CASSIGLAGEGFYEQYF.

This clonotype was recorded many times. J is TRBJ2-5 and V is TRBV28, with 9 bases fitting TRBD1. V shed 2 bases, J shed 5 bases, and the junction held 6 bases outside the gene matches. Looked up from germline, CDR1 is MDHEN and CDR2 is SYDVKM. This CDR3 has 15 residues. Written as DNA, the CDR3 is TGTGCCAGCAGTTTAGGCGGACAGGGGATCGAGACCCAGTACTTC. This sequence encodes CASSLGGQGIETQYF.

This clonotype was counted ten times or more. The rearrangement links TRBV2 to TRBJ1-1; a possible D gene is TRBD1 (5 bases). Germline-derived CDR1 and CDR2 are SNHLY and FYNNEI. Trimming took 6 bases from V and 4 from J, leaving 15 bases between them. This CDR3 region has 14 residues. CDR3 in amino acids: CASRSPRGSTEAFF. CDR3 in DNA: TGTGCCAGCAGGTCTCCCCGGGGGTCCACTGAAGCTTTCTTT.

This chain links TRBV19 with TRBJ2-7; possible D gene TRBD2, 6 bases. Per the germline V gene, CDR1 is LNHDA and CDR2 is SQIVND (reference sequence). This CDR3 is built from 14 residues. V was pared by 5 bases and J by 0 bases, with 11 bases between. This CDR3 is CASSGGAGSYEQYF. CDR3 in DNA: TGTGCCAGTAGTGGAGGGGCGGGCTCCTACGAGCAGTACTTC.

This clonotype was recorded once. This chain connects TRBV4-3 to TRBJ2-7, with 12 bases identical to TRBD1. There are 16 residues in the CDR3. The V and J ends lost 0 bases and 7 bases, in that order; junction bases with no gene match: 7. Per the germline V gene, CDR1 is LGHNA and CDR2 is YSLEER. The CDR3: CASSQDWGQGAREQYF. CDR3 DNA sequence: TGCGCCAGCAGCCAAGATTGGGGACAGGGGGCGCGGGAGCAGTACTTC.

In its sample, this clonotype was seen many times. The chain uses TRBV7-9 and TRBJ2-5, with TRBD1 identical over 7 bases. Germline V gene sequence: CDR1 SEHNR, CDR2 FQNEAQ (reference sequence). The J segment lost 1 base and the V segment lost 4 bases, leaving 3 bases of the junction unmatched. The CDR3 has 14 amino acids. The CDR3, as DNA: TGTGCCAGCAGCTCGACAGGGATCCAAGAGACCCAGTACTTC. Its translation is CASSSTGIQETQYF.

Comment on this clonotype: A read error may explain this, as a much larger clone is one base away. The chain is built from TRBV6-2 or TRBV6-3 and TRBJ1-6, with 10 bases matching TRBD1. The CDR3 loop spans 15 amino acids. From germline, CDR1 is MNHEY and CDR2 SVGEGT. The CDR3 protein is CASNSGTGVDSPPHF. DNA for the CDR3: TGTGCCAGCAACTCGGGGACAGGGGTCGATTCACCCCCCCACTTT.

This clonotype was seen many times. V and J are TRBV2 and TRBJ2-5; TRBD2 matches at 8 bases. The J segment lost 3 bases and the V segment lost 2 bases, leaving 8 bases of the junction unmatched. The germline gives CDR1 SNHLY, CDR2 FYNNEI. The CDR3 has 16 amino acids. The DNA of the CDR3 is TGTGCCAGCAGTGAATCGTCCGGTAGCGGGAAAGAGACCCAGTACTTC. Amino acid sequence: CASSESSGSGKETQYF.

This chain joins TRBV3-1 and TRBJ2-7, with 8 bases matching TRBD1. Germline V gives CDR1 LGHDT, CDR2 YNNKEL (reference sequence). After removal of 2 bases from V and 3 bases from J, the junction contained 6 bases not matched to a gene. This CDR3 has 15 residues. CDR3 residues: CASSQRKQGDYEQYF. In DNA, the CDR3 is TGTGCCAGCAGCCAACGTAAACAGGGGGACTACGAGCAGTACTTC.

This clonotype showed up many times. The rearrangement links TRBV11-2 to TRBJ2-5, with D possibly TRBD1 on 5 matching bases. Trimming took 5 bases from V and 3 from J, leaving 10 bases between them. Germline lookup yields CDR1 SGHAT and CDR2 FQNNGV. CDR3 length: 13 amino acids. The CDR3 nucleotides are TGTGCCAGCAGCGGGGCTTTAGAAGAGACCCAGTACTTC. Protein: CASSGALEETQYF.

This clonotype was observed a handful of times. The rearrangement links TRBV5-1 to TRBJ1-6, with 9 bases fitting TRBD1. V lost 1 base, J lost 10 bases, and 6 bases stayed unmatched. CDR3 size: 15 residues. CDR1 is SGHRS, CDR2 YFSETQ, per germline. CDR3: CASSLTGQGRSPLHF. The CDR3 DNA follows: TGCGCCAGCAGCTTGACAGGACAGGGGAGATCACCCCTCCACTTT.

This clonotype was counted at least ten times. V usage is TRBV28 and J usage is TRBJ2-7, with 7 positions matching TRBD1. CDR3 length equals 13 residues. Germline V gives CDR1 MDHEN, CDR2 SYDVKM. The V gene end was trimmed by 7 bases and the J gene end by 6 bases; junction bases not matched to a gene: 9. CDR3 amino acids: CASTNWGTVEQYF. The CDR3, as DNA: TGTGCCAGCACGAATTGGGGGACAGTCGAGCAGTACTTC. Full variable domain (rest looked up from reference TRBV28 and TRBJ2-7): DVKVTQSSRYLVKRTGEKVFLECVQDMDHENMFWYRQDPGLGLRLIYFSYDVKMKEKGDIPEGYSVSREKKERFSLILESASTNQTSMYLCASTNWGTVEQYFGPGTRLTVT.